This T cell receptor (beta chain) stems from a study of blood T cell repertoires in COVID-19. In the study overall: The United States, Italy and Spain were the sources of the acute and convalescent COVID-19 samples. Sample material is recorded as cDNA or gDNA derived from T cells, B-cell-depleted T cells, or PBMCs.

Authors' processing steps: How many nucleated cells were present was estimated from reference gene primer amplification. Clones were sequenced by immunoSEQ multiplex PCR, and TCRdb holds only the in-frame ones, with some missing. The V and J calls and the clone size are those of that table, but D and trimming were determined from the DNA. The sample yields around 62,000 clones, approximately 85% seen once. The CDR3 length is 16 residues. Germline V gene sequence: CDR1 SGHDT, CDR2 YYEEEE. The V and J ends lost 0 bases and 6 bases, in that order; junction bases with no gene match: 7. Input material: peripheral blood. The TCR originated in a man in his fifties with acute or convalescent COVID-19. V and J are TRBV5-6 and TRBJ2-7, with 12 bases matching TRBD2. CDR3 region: CASSLASGGATGEQYV. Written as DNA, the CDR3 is TGTGCCAGCAGCTTGGCTAGCGGGGGGGCAACGGGCGAGCAGTACGTC.